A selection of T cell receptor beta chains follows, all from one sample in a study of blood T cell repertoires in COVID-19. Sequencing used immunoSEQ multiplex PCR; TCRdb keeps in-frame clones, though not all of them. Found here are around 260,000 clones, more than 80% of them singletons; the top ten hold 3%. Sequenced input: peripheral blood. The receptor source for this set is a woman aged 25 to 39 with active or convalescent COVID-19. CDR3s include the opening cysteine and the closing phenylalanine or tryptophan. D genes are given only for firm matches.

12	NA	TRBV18	CASSPLSVEQFF
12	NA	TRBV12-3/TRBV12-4	CASSLEEDGYTF
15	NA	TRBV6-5	CASSYSRGPYNEQFF
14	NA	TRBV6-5	CASCSQGAGDTQYF
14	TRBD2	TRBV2	CASKAGGSTNEQFF
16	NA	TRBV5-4	CASSGGARGSDYGYTF
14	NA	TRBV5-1	CASSLEAGQETQYF
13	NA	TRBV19	CASSISPPHRFFF
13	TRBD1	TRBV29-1	CSVGGQGNEKLFF
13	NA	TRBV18	CASSPTDFGTQYF
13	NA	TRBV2	CASSRGFGTEAFF
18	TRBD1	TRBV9	CASSAGTGSLYSNQPQHF
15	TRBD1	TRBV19	CASSIDGQGGTEAFF
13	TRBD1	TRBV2	CASGAAGGNEQFF
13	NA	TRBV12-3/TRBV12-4	CASSPSSGTTIYF
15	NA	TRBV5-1	CASSLEARVSGELFF
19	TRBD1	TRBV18	CASSPRKLDRTGELGKLFF
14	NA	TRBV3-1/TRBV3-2	CASSQNAAKNIQYF
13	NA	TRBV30	CAWSGRVRGPLHF
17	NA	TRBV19	CASTLDSLITGANVLTF
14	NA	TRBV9	CASSYLAGGRGYTF
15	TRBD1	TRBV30	CAWSAGGQGDQPQHF
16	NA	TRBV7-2	CASSPTGSGWNTEAFF
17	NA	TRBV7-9	CASSLGRGERNTDTQYF
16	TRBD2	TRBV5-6	CASSSPGTSGNNEQFF
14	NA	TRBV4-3	CASSQDGPPRELFF
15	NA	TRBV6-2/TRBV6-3	CASSLRDRNKNIQYF
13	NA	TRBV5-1	CASNEASTDTQYF
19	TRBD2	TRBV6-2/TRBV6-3	CASSYSGTSIYLSTDTQYF
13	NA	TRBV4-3	CASSQVGTGELFF
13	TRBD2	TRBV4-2	CASSTFAGDTQYF
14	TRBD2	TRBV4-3	CASSQSLGGYEQFF
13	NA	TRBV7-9	CASSLSVGGELFF
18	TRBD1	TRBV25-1	CASSEPALTGGLLDEQFF
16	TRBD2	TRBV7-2	CASSPGGASTLYEQYF
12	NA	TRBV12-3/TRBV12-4	CASSLTLTEAFF
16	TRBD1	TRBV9	CASSPITGTGGLGQFF
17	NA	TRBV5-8	CASSLSVSELDSYEQYF
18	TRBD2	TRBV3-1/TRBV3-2	CASSTRTSGGRSYNEQFF
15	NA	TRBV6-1	CASSEAPSSGNTIYF
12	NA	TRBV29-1	CSVRDSDSPLHF
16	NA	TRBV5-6	CASSLVPKRHFYEQYF
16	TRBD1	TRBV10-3	CAISETGQGAGEKLFF
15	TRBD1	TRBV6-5	CASSRRQGMGAEAFF
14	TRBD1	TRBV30	CALRGQGVYGELFF
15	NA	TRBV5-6	CASSSGLDLLNEQFF
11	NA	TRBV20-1	CSASKNREQYF
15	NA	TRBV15	CATSDIREVGTEAFF
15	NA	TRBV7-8	CASSVSGSSSYEQYF